This T cell receptor (beta chain) was identified during a study of patients and donors after allogeneic stem cell transplantation. Germline loops: CDR1 KGHDR, CDR2 SFDVKD. V lost 1 base, J lost 3 bases, and 11 bases lay in between. This CDR3 is built from 15 residues. In its sample, this clonotype was seen a few times. TCRdb analysed the RT-PCR reads with MiXCR anew, one entry per CDR3 protein. The table has 200,000 to 250,000 distinct CDR3 sequences, 12% to 15% seen once. This TCR came from a human donor who was either an allogeneic HSCT recipient or a stem cell or donor lymphocyte infusion donor (not recorded which). It is not recorded whose cells these are; they may come from a transplant donor. The specimen was blood, either unsorted or a sorted T cell fraction (not recorded which). The chain recombines TRBV24-1 with TRBJ2-5; D remains ambiguous. CDR3 sequence (DNA): TGTGCCACCAGTGATTTAGGTCTGCGAGAAGAGACCCAGTACTTC. Translating it yields CATSDLGLREETQYF.